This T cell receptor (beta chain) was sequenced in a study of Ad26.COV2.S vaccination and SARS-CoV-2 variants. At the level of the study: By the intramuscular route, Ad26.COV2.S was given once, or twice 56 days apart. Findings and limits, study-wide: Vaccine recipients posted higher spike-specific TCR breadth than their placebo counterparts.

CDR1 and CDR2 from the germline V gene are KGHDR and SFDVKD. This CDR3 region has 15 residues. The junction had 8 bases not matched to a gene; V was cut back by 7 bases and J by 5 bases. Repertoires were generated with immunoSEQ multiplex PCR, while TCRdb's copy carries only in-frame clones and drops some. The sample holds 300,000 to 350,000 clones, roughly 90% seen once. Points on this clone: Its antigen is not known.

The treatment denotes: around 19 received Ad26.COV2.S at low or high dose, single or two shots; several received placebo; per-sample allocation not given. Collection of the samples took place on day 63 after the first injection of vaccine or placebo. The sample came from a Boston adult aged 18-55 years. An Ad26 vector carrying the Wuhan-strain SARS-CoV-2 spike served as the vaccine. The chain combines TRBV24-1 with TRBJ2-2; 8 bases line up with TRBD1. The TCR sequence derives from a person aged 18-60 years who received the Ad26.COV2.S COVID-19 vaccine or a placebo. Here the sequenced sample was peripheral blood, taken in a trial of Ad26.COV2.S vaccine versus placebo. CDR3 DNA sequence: TGTGCCACCAGCGACGGACAGGGCTGGACCGGGGAGCTGTTTTTT. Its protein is CATSDGQGWTGELFF.